Listed below are T cell receptor beta chains from one sample, sequenced in a study of cytomegalovirus exposure and HLA in healthy donors. Generated by immunoSEQ multiplex PCR, the TCRdb table keeps only in-frame clones and is missing some. This table has 130,000 to 150,000 clones, roughly 77% appearing once. Sequenced: PBMCs. The receptors come from a man aged 25 to 40 in good health and CMV-seronegative. The CDR3 runs from the conserved cysteine through the conserved F or W. The D gene is left open where the match is weak. The size field is filled for only some rows; it gives once, few, many or a size class.

D	V	size	J	DNA	CDR3
TRBD2	TRBV29-1	NA	TRBJ2-1	TGCAGCGTTGGGGGCGGGAGCTCCTACAATGAGCAGTTCTTC	CSVGGGSSYNEQFF
NA	TRBV28	NA	TRBJ2-4	TGTGCCAGCAGCTCCGGACAGTACCCTGGTGGGGCCAAAAACATTCAGTACTTC	CASSSGQYPGGAKNIQYF
TRBD2	TRBV5-4	once	TRBJ2-3	TGTGCCAGCAGCCCACGGACTAGCGGGAGCGGTGCAGATACGCAGTATTTT	CASSPRTSGSGADTQYF
TRBD1	TRBV6-5	NA	TRBJ1-1	TGTGCCAGCAGTTACTCGACAGGGGGAGTTACTGAAGCTTTCTTT	CASSYSTGGVTEAFF
NA	TRBV5-6	NA	TRBJ1-2	TGTGCCAGCAGTATAACAGGTTATGGCTACCCCTTC	CASSITGYGYPF
NA	TRBV25-1	NA	TRBJ1-2	TGTGCCAGCACCCGGTCGTCGTGGGGCGACTATGGCTACACCTTC	CASTRSSWGDYGYTF
NA	TRBV5-4	NA	TRBJ1-2	TGTGCCAGCAGCTTGTCCGATGGCTACACCTTC	CASSLSDGYTF
NA	TRBV6-1	NA	TRBJ1-1	TGTGCCAGCAGTGAGGAGGCTCACACTGAAGCTTTCTTT	CASSEEAHTEAFF
NA	TRBV7-2	NA	TRBJ2-5	TGTGCCATAGCAGCCCTAAGTTCTACCCAGTACTTC	CAIAALSSTQYF
TRBD2	TRBV28	NA	TRBJ2-2	TGTGCCAGCAGCCGGACTAGCCGGCGGAACACCGGGGAGCTGTTTTTT	CASSRTSRRNTGELFF
NA	TRBV28	NA	TRBJ1-4	TGTGCCAGCAGTTTATACTCTAATGAAAAACTGTTTTTT	CASSLYSNEKLFF
NA	TRBV9	once	TRBJ2-7	TGTGCCAGCACTAACGGGGATAGGCAGTACTTC	CASTNGDRQYF
TRBD1	TRBV27	NA	TRBJ1-5	TGTGCCAGCAGTTTTCAGGGGGACAATCAGCCCCAGCATTTT	CASSFQGDNQPQHF
NA	TRBV5-1	NA	TRBJ2-1	TGCGCCAGCAGCTTGGCCGGGTCTAGCGCCCACAATGAGCAGTTCTTC	CASSLAGSSAHNEQFF
NA	TRBV9	NA	TRBJ2-7	TGTGCCAGCAGCGTAGATGGGAGCTCCTACGAGCAGTACTTC	CASSVDGSSYEQYF
NA	TRBV4-1	NA	TRBJ2-1	TGCGCCAGCAGCCCTGGAAGAGCGCGAGAGTACAATGAGCAGTTCTTC	CASSPGRAREYNEQFF
TRBD2	TRBV7-2	NA	TRBJ2-1	TGTGCCAGCAGTAGCGGGGGGAGCTCCTACAATGAGCAGTTCTTC	CASSSGGSSYNEQFF
NA	TRBV6-6	few	TRBJ1-1	TGTGCCAGCAGTTACTCACAGGGATCTTCCGGTGAAGCTTTCTTT	CASSYSQGSSGEAFF
TRBD1	TRBV5-1	NA	TRBJ1-4	TGCGCCAGCAGCTTATTGGGACAGTCTAATGAAAAACTGTTTTTT	CASSLLGQSNEKLFF
TRBD1	TRBV4-1	NA	TRBJ1-5	TGCGCCAGCAGCCAAGTGTTGGACAGGGCCGTTTATAGCAATCAGCCCCAGCATTTT	CASSQVLDRAVYSNQPQHF
NA	TRBV28	NA	TRBJ1-5	TGTGCCAGCAGTATGGACAGCGTCAATCAGCCCCAGAATTTT	CASSMDSVNQPQNF
NA	TRBV6-1	once	TRBJ2-7	TGTGCCAGCAGTGCCAGACAGGTGACTGGCGAGCAGTACTTC	CASSARQVTGEQYF
NA	TRBV27	NA	TRBJ1-2	TGTGCCAGCTCCGGGGGGGAAGATGGCTACCCCTTC	CASSGGEDGYPF
NA	TRBV6-6	NA	TRBJ1-4	TGTGCCAGCAGTCGACAGTCAGGGCGGGAAAAACTGTTTTTT	CASSRQSGREKLFF
TRBD1	TRBV5-4	NA	TRBJ1-4	TGTGCCAGCAGCCTCGGACAGGGGAGGGAAAAACTGTTTTTT	CASSLGQGREKLFF
NA	TRBV5-1	NA	TRBJ1-1	TGCGCCAGCAGCTTGGACAGCAAGAACACTGAAGCTTTCTTT	CASSLDSKNTEAFF
TRBD2	TRBV5-6	NA	TRBJ2-5	TGTGCCAGCAGCTTGGGCGGGGGGAAAGAGACCCAGTACTTC	CASSLGGGKETQYF
NA	TRBV5-6	NA	TRBJ2-3	TGTGCCAGCAGCTTGGTGGAGGGATGGACAGATACGCAGTATTTT	CASSLVEGWTDTQYF
NA	TRBV5-1	NA	TRBJ2-2	TGCGCCAGCAGCTTGGGTTCCGGCACCGGGGAGCTGTTTTTT	CASSLGSGTGELFF
TRBD2	TRBV4-2	NA	TRBJ2-1	TGTGCCAGCAGAGGCACTAGCGGGGGGCGCAATGAGCAGTTCTTC	CASRGTSGGRNEQFF
NA	TRBV7-9	NA	TRBJ2-7	TGTGCCAGCACTACCGACCGGGACATTCGCTCCTACGAGCAGTACTTC	CASTTDRDIRSYEQYF
NA	TRBV28	NA	TRBJ1-6	TGTGCCAGCAGTTCCCCTCGGGGGGCGCATGTTTCACCCCTCCACTTT	CASSSPRGAHVSPLHF
TRBD1	TRBV5-4	NA	TRBJ2-1	TGTGCCAGCAGCTTGATGGGACAGGGTTACAATGAGCAGTTCTTC	CASSLMGQGYNEQFF
NA	TRBV10-3	NA	TRBJ2-5	TGTGCCATCAGTGAGAGGGAAGGGGGGACCCAGTACTTC	CAISEREGGTQYF
NA	TRBV28	NA	TRBJ2-7	TGTGCCAGCAGTCTATATTGGGGCGCTACCTACGAGCAGTACTTC	CASSLYWGATYEQYF
TRBD2	TRBV18	few	TRBJ2-7	TGTGCCAGCTCACCAACGCCCGGGACTAGCGGGGGGGCCTACGAGCAGTACTTC	CASSPTPGTSGGAYEQYF
TRBD2	TRBV27	NA	TRBJ2-7	TGTGCCAGCAGCGGACTAGATCGAGGGGATACCTACGAGCAGTACTTC	CASSGLDRGDTYEQYF
TRBD1	TRBV19	NA	TRBJ2-7	TGTGCCAGTAGTCCGGACAGGGGCGGCGAGCAGTACTTC	CASSPDRGGEQYF
NA	TRBV9	once	TRBJ2-1	TGTGCCAGCAGCGTAGATGAGGTTAACACCTTCTCCTACAATGAGCAGTTCTTC	CASSVDEVNTFSYNEQFF
TRBD1	TRBV5-1	medium-sized	TRBJ2-5	TGCGCCAGCAGCGCGACAGGGGCCTTAGAGACCCAGTACTTC	CASSATGALETQYF
NA	TRBV29-1	NA	TRBJ1-1	TGCAGCGTTGAAAGGGATAGCGCTGAAGCTTTCTTT	CSVERDSAEAFF
TRBD1	TRBV7-8	NA	TRBJ1-1	TGTGCCAGCAGCCCCCGGGGACAGGGGGCTCTGAACACTGAAGCTTTCTTT	CASSPRGQGALNTEAFF
TRBD1	TRBV7-9	NA	TRBJ1-1	TGTTCCAGCGGGAATATACAGGGGATGAACACTGAAGCTTTCTTT	CSSGNIQGMNTEAFF
TRBD2	TRBV6-5	NA	TRBJ2-1	TGTGCCAGCAGTTACTCCGGGACTAGCGGGACAAATGAGCAGTTCTTC	CASSYSGTSGTNEQFF
TRBD2	TRBV2	NA	TRBJ2-1	TGTGCCAGCAGTGAAGGCACAAAGCGGGGGGTGTCCTACAATGAGCAGTTCTTC	CASSEGTKRGVSYNEQFF
NA	TRBV7-2	NA	TRBJ2-7	TGTGCCAGCAGCCCATATGGGGGGGCTTCCTACGAGCAGTACTTC	CASSPYGGASYEQYF
NA	TRBV21-1	NA	TRBJ2-1	TGTGCCAGCAGCAAAGAATACAGTCAAACGGGGTCATCCTACATCGGTGAGCAGTTCTTC	CASSKEYSQTGSSYIGEQFF
NA	TRBV12-2	NA	TRBJ2-5	TGTGCAAGTCGCTTAGGGGACAGGGGGAACGTGGAGACCCAGTACTTC	CASRLGDRGNVETQYF
TRBD1	TRBV18	NA	TRBJ1-1	TGTGCCAGCTCACCCTATGACAGGGGGGGGAACACTGAAGCTTTCTTT	CASSPYDRGGNTEAFF
TRBD1	TRBV6-7	NA	TRBJ1-2	TGTGCCAGTCCCGGGACAGTATACTATGGCTACACCTTC	CASPGTVYYGYTF
NA	TRBV2	NA	TRBJ2-7	TGTGCCAGCAGCAGGATTTACGAGCAGTACTTC	CASSRIYEQYF
NA	TRBV11-3	NA	TRBJ2-7	TGTGCCAGCAGCATACGCGACTCTCCCTACGAGCAGTACTTC	CASSIRDSPYEQYF
NA	TRBV20-1	NA	TRBJ2-7	TGCAGTGGCTCCAGGATTTACGAGCAGTACTTC	CSGSRIYEQYF
NA	TRBV6-1	NA	TRBJ1-2	TGTGCCAGCAGTGAAGACCCAGTGGCAGTGACAGCTCCTCCTAACTATGGCTACACCTTC	CASSEDPVAVTAPPNYGYTF